The 18 T cell receptor beta chains below come from one sample, sequenced in a study of blood T cell repertoires in COVID-19. Only in-frame clones appear in the TCRdb table, and some are missing; sequencing was by immunoSEQ multiplex PCR. The sample has about 150,000 clones, around nine tenths seen once. What was sequenced was PBMCs or T cells enriched from blood (not recorded which). These receptors were collected from a woman in her forties or fifties who had recovered from COVID-19.

This clone appeared a few times. This chain links TRBV9 with TRBJ1-6; D remains unclear. The CDR3 runs to 15 residues. Trimming took off 0 bases at V and 7 bases at J, with 11 bases between the two ends. CDR1 is SGDLS and CDR2 is YYNGEE in the germline V gene. This CDR3 is CASSVGSSGNSPLHF. Written as DNA, the CDR3 is TGTGCCAGCAGCGTAGGGAGCAGCGGGAATTCACCCCTCCACTTT.

This clone appeared once. The chain recombines TRBV9 with TRBJ2-3, with 11 nucleotides matching TRBD2. The J segment lost 2 bases and the V segment lost 3 bases, leaving 8 bases of the junction unmatched. There are 17 residues in the CDR3. From germline, CDR1 is SGDLS and CDR2 YYNGEE. The CDR3 DNA reads TGTGCCAGCAGCGATATAGCTAGCGGGGGGCTCACAGATACGCAGTATTTT. It encodes CASSDIASGGLTDTQYF.

The gene calls are TRBV27 and TRBJ2-6; no definite D call. The CDR3 is 16 residues long. Trimming removed 1 base from V and 1 base from J, with 8 bases in between. CDR1 is MNHEY, CDR2 SMNVEV, per germline (reference sequence). The DNA for the CDR3 is TGTGCCAGCAGTTTATTCCGTGAGTCTGGGGCCAACGTCCTGACTTTC. Protein: CASSLFRESGANVLTF.

The rearrangement uses TRBV11-2 and TRBJ2-3, with 7 bases lining up with TRBD2. Germline CDR1 and CDR2: SGHAT and FQNNGV. The V segment lost 8 bases and the J segment 0 bases; nucleotides outside the gene matches: 14. This CDR3 has 17 residues. CDR3 DNA sequence: TGTGCCAGCGCCACCCGCGCCTGGGGACTAAGCACAGATACGCAGTATTTT. Amino acid sequence: CASATRAWGLSTDTQYF.

The chain uses TRBV18 and TRBJ2-2; 11 bases match TRBD2. Trimming took 0 bases from V and 3 from J; bases not matched to a gene: 6. Germline V gene sequence: CDR1 KGHSH, CDR2 LQKENI. The CDR3 is 18 residues long. CDR3 sequence: CASSPPLLAGGHTGELFF. The CDR3 nucleotides are TGTGCCAGCTCACCACCACTTCTAGCGGGGGGACACACCGGGGAGCTGTTTTTT. Complete variable domain (other parts from reference TRBV18 and TRBJ2-2): NAGVMQNPRHLVRRRGQEARLRCSPMKGHSHVYWYRQLPEEGLKFMVYLQKENIIDESGMPKERFSAEFPKEGPSILRIQQVVRGDSAAYFCASSPPLLAGGHTGELFFGEGSRLTVL.

The V gene is TRBV19, the J gene TRBJ1-5, with 7 bases that match TRBD1. CDR1 LNHDA and CDR2 SQIVND come from the germline V gene (reference sequence). The CDR3 is 14 amino acids. V shed 7 bases and J 11 bases; nucleotides not matched to a gene: 14. In DNA form, the CDR3 reads TGTGCCAGTAATCCAGGGGGGCTGGAGATGTCCCAGCATTTT. It encodes CASNPGGLEMSQHF.

The chain employs TRBV4-3 and TRBJ1-2; 10 nucleotides agree with TRBD1. The CDR3 has 16 amino acids. The junction had 5 bases not matched to a gene; V was cut back by 0 bases and J by 4 bases. Germline V gene sequence: CDR1 LGHNA, CDR2 YSLEER. CDR3 protein: CASSQDGTGDFYGYTF. CDR3 nucleotides: TGCGCCAGCAGCCAAGACGGGACAGGGGACTTCTATGGCTACACCTTC.

The V and J genes are TRBV27 and TRBJ2-3; perhaps TRBD1 as D (6 bases). V lost 4 bases to trimming and J lost 2 bases, with 22 bases between them. CDR1 MNHEY and CDR2 SMNVEV come from the germline V gene (reference sequence). This CDR3 comprises 18 residues. CDR3 DNA sequence: TGTGCCAGCAGTTCATCGACAGGTATATTTCTTCTCACAGATACGCAGTATTTT. Translating gives CASSSSTGIFLLTDTQYF.

This clone was observed a single time. V and J are TRBV12-3 or TRBV12-4 and TRBJ1-2; perhaps TRBD1 as D (6 bases). The CDR3 consists of 13 residues. Trimming stripped 6 bases from V and 9 bases from J, with 17 bases between. The CDR3 DNA sequence: TGTGCCAGCAGACCTCGGGACAAAAATCGCTACACCTTC. This translates into CASRPRDKNRYTF.

The J gene is TRBJ1-4, the V gene TRBV11-2, with a possible D match to TRBD1 (6 bases). V gave up 0 bases and J gave up 3 bases, with 8 bases separating them. CDR1 and CDR2 from the germline V gene are SGHAT and FQNNGV. The CDR3 totals 15 residues. The CDR3 coding sequence is TGTGCCAGCAGCTTAGATCGGACAGCTAATGAAAAACTGTTTTTT. It codes for CASSLDRTANEKLFF.

The J gene is TRBJ1-5, the V gene TRBV19; TRBD1 agrees at 7 bases. This CDR3 spans 18 amino acids. V lost 3 bases to trimming and J lost 0 bases; unmatched junction nucleotides: 11. The germline gives CDR1 LNHDA, CDR2 SQIVND (reference sequence). The CDR3 sequence: CASSIFGTAFSSNQPQHF. CDR3 nucleotides: TGTGCCAGTAGTATTTTTGGGACAGCTTTTTCTAGCAATCAGCCCCAGCATTTT.

The chain has TRBV24-1 and TRBJ2-3, with a tentative D call TRBD1 (6 bases). The CDR3 length is 15 residues. Trimming took 9 bases from V and 2 from J, leaving 17 bases between them. Looked up from germline, CDR1 is KGHDR and CDR2 is SFDVKD. CDR3 nucleotides: TGTGCCACCCAAGGGGCGGACAGCCCCACAGATACGCAGTATTTT. Its protein product is CATQGADSPTDTQYF.

This clone was seen a single time. This chain connects TRBV27 to TRBJ2-6, with D perhaps TRBD2 (7 bases). This CDR3 contains 17 residues. Germline values: CDR1 MNHEY, CDR2 SMNVEV (reference sequence). V was cut by 6 bases and J by 0 bases, with 15 bases left in between. CDR3 DNA sequence: TGTGCCAGCAGCCCCCTGGGGGGGCCCTCTGGGGCCAACGTCCTGACTTTC. Amino acid sequence: CASSPLGGPSGANVLTF.

The chain carries TRBV6-2 or TRBV6-3 and TRBJ2-7; the match to TRBD1 covers 7 bases. The CDR3 runs 16 residues. V shed 2 bases, J shed 3 bases, and the junction held 10 bases outside the gene matches. Germline CDR1 MNHEY, CDR2 SVGEGT. CDR3 in amino acids: CASSYPTGKRNYEQYF. The CDR3 DNA is TGTGCCAGCAGTTACCCGACAGGGAAGCGGAACTACGAGCAGTACTTC.

The rearrangement uses TRBV6-1 and TRBJ2-7; D might be TRBD2 (6 bases). Germline CDR1 reads MNHNS; CDR2 reads SASEGT. This CDR3 region has 15 residues. Trimming took 0 bases from V and 7 from J, leaving 16 bases between them. The CDR3 is CASSEAGAGRGEQYF. For the CDR3, the DNA is TGTGCCAGCAGTGAAGCAGGTGCAGGGCGGGGAGAGCAGTACTTC.

The gene calls are TRBV3-1 (or the pseudogene TRBV3-2) and TRBJ1-1; D unclear. Trimming took 1 base from V and 0 from J, leaving 6 bases between them. The CDR3 length is 14 residues. The germline V gene encodes CDR1 LGHDT and CDR2 YNNKEL (reference sequence). The CDR3 loop is CASSQGQLNTEAFF. The CDR3 bases are TGTGCCAGCAGCCAAGGGCAGTTGAACACTGAAGCTTTCTTT.

V is TRBV11-3 and J is TRBJ1-2; possible D gene TRBD1, 5 bases. Trimming took off 0 bases at V and 2 bases at J, with 13 bases between the two ends. Germline V gives CDR1 SGHNT, CDR2 YENEEA. The length of the CDR3 is 16 residues. Here the CDR3 reads CASSLEGRGGNYGYTF. The DNA for the CDR3 is TGTGCCAGCAGCTTAGAGGGAAGGGGAGGAAACTATGGCTACACCTTC.

The sample holds one count of this clone. V usage is TRBV10-3 and J usage is TRBJ2-5; maybe TRBD2 (6 bases). Between the trimmed V and J ends, which lost 2 bases and 5 bases, there was a span of 15 bases. The germline gives CDR1 ENHRY, CDR2 SYGVKD. This CDR3 comprises 15 residues. DNA for the CDR3: TGTGCCATCAGTGAGGGGGGACTGGAGGGTGAGACCCAGTACTTC. Translated, it gives CAISEGGLEGETQYF.